Below, 9 T cell receptor beta chains from the same sample are listed, as sequenced in a study of identical twins. TCRdb processed the 5' RACE reads anew with MiXCR; each CDR3 protein has one entry. The sample records around 220,000 distinct CDR3 sequences, 11% to 15% being singletons. Sample: memory (CD45RO+) T cells sorted from blood. These receptors were collected from a woman younger than 35 in good health.

This clonotype was observed a few times. The rearrangement links TRBV20-1 to TRBJ2-5, with TRBD2 matching 8 bases. This CDR3 region has 17 residues. Trimming took 3 bases from V and 1 from J; bases not matched to a gene: 13. Per the germline V gene, CDR1 is DFQATT and CDR2 is SNEGSKA (reference sequence). CDR3: CSARDRLAGTFQETQYF. CDR3 sequence (DNA): TGCAGTGCTAGGGATCGGCTAGCGGGTACATTCCAAGAGACCCAGTACTTC.

In DNA form, the CDR3 reads TGTGCCAGCACCACAAGGAGCTCCTACAATGAGCAGTTCTTC. Its translation: CASTTRSSYNEQFF. This sequence joins TRBV12-3 or TRBV12-4 and TRBJ2-1; D gene uncertain. Trimming shortened V by 7 bases and J by 0 bases, and 10 bases separated the two germline ends. CDR3 length equals 14 residues.

The chain recombines TRBV2 with TRBJ2-7, with a tentative D call TRBD1 (6 bases). Trimming took off 6 bases at V and 5 bases at J, with 11 bases between the two ends. CDR3 size: 12 residues. The germline V gene encodes CDR1 SNHLY and CDR2 FYNNEI. The CDR3 bases are TGTGCCAGCAGGAAAGGGGGAAACGAGCAGTACTTC. It specifies CASRKGGNEQYF.

This clonotype was seen a few times. The rearrangement links TRBV25-1 to TRBJ1-2, with D unresolved. The length of the CDR3 is 15 residues. With 1 base removed from V and 4 bases from J, the gap between germline ends came to 13 bases. Per germline, CDR1 MGHDK and CDR2 SYGVNS. The CDR3 region is CASSEFRDTGYGYTF. Here the CDR3 DNA reads TGTGCCAGCAGTGAATTTAGGGATACGGGCTATGGCTACACCTTC.

The chain joins TRBV11-3 to TRBJ2-7; TRBD1 aligns across 10 bases. CDR3 length equals 14 residues. The ends lost 11 bases at V and 5 bases at J; junction bases unmatched: 12. Germline V CDR1 and CDR2: SGHNT, YENEEA. CDR3 residues: CACDLGQGWNEQYF. The CDR3 nucleotides read TGTGCCTGCGATCTGGGACAGGGGTGGAACGAGCAGTACTTC.

This clonotype occurred many times. The V gene is TRBV29-1, the J gene TRBJ2-3; 8 bases map to TRBD2. Germline CDR1 SQVTM, CDR2 ANQGSEA. The CDR3 is 18 amino acids. Unmatched junction bases numbered 21, after V lost 5 bases and J lost 5 bases. For the CDR3, the DNA is TGCAGCGTTCACCCCCTAACGGGAGGGCCTACGGGGTTAGATACGCAGTATTTT. Translated, it gives CSVHPLTGGPTGLDTQYF.

This clonotype was observed a handful of times. The chain employs TRBV6-5 and TRBJ2-7; no definite D call. This CDR3 region has 13 residues. Trimming removed 2 bases at V and 5 bases at J, with 10 bases between. Per the germline V gene, CDR1 is MNHEY and CDR2 is SVGAGI. This chain's CDR3 is CASSYVAGHEQYF. The CDR3 DNA follows: TGTGCCAGCAGTTACGTTGCTGGCCACGAGCAGTACTTC.

This clonotype was observed a handful of times. The chain recombines TRBV20-1 with TRBJ2-3; 7 bases line up with TRBD2. V trimming: 6 bases; J trimming: 3 bases; junction bases outside the gene matches: 9. The CDR3 is 14 amino acids. Germline V gene data show CDR1 as DFQATT and CDR2 as SNEGSKA (reference sequence). This CDR3 is CSAYKSGITDTQYF. The CDR3 DNA reads as TGCAGTGCGTACAAAAGCGGGATAACAGATACGCAGTATTTT.

This clonotype appeared a few times. The chain is built from TRBV24-1 and TRBJ2-3; a possible D gene is TRBD2 (5 bases). Deletions cut 0 bases from V and 2 bases from J, with 8 bases between. This CDR3 is built from 15 residues. Germline assignment: CDR1 KGHDR and CDR2 SFDVKD. For the CDR3, the DNA is TGTGCCACCAGTGATTTGGAGCGGCTCACAGATACGCAGTATTTT. As protein: CATSDLERLTDTQYF.